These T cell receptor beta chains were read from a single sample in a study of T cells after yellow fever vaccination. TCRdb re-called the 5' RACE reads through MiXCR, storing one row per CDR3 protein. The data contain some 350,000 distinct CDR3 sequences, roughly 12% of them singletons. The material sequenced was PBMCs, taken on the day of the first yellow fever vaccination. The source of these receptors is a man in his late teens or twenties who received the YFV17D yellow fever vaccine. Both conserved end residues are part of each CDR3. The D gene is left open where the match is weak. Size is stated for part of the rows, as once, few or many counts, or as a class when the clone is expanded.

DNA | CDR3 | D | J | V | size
TGTGCCAGCAGCCCTGACCGTGGTAGCGGCGTACGCAGTGAGCAGTTCTTC | CASSPDRGSGVRSEQFF | - | TRBJ2-1 | TRBV7-2 | few
TGTGCCACCAGCAGGGGTGGCGGGTTACTCTCTGGAAACACCATATATTTT | CATSRGGGLLSGNTIYF | - | TRBJ1-3 | TRBV15 | -
TGTGCCAGCAGTTACTGGGCAGGCACAGATACGCAGTATTTT | CASSYWAGTDTQYF | - | TRBJ2-3 | TRBV6-5 | -
TGTGCCAGCACGGGGGGATCTAGCACAGATACGCAGTATTTT | CASTGGSSTDTQYF | TRBD2 | TRBJ2-3 | TRBV11-2 | -
TGCGCCAGCAGCTACTGGACAGGGGGCGACGGGGAGCTGTTTTTT | CASSYWTGGDGELFF | TRBD1 | TRBJ2-2 | TRBV5-1 | few
TGTGCCAGCAGCCAAGGTAGCTACGAGCAGTACTTC | CASSQGSYEQYF | - | TRBJ2-7 | TRBV7-9 | -
TGTGCCAGCAGTTACGGTACCTTAGCCAAAAACATTCAGTACTTC | CASSYGTLAKNIQYF | - | TRBJ2-4 | TRBV6-2/TRBV6-3 | -
TGTGCCAGCAGCTCCTCATCTGAAGCTTTCTTT | CASSSSSEAFF | - | TRBJ1-1 | TRBV7-6 | -
TGTGCCAGCGTTAGCCGGACAGGGTTGTCTGGGGCCAACGTCCTGACTTTC | CASVSRTGLSGANVLTF | TRBD1 | TRBJ2-6 | TRBV27 | -
TGCGCCAGCAGTCCCGGTCGGACCACTGAAGCTTTCTTT | CASSPGRTTEAFF | - | TRBJ1-1 | TRBV4-3 | many
TGTGCCAGCAGCCATCCCGGGGAGCTGTTTTTT | CASSHPGELFF | - | TRBJ2-2 | TRBV12-3/TRBV12-4 | -
TGTGCCAGCAGTTCCCCATCGGTAGCAGGGTCGCCCCTCCACTTT | CASSSPSVAGSPLHF | - | TRBJ1-6 | TRBV28 | few
TGCGCCAGCAGCCAAGAGGGGAGGAGTAATGAAAAACTGTTTTTT | CASSQEGRSNEKLFF | - | TRBJ1-4 | TRBV4-3 | few
TGCGCCAGCAGTCCCGGACCTACCAAAAACATTCAGTACTTC | CASSPGPTKNIQYF | - | TRBJ2-4 | TRBV5-1 | few
TGCAGTGCTAGAGTTAGTAGTGGCTATGGCTACACCTTC | CSARVSSGYGYTF | - | TRBJ1-2 | TRBV20-1 | -
TGTACCATCAGCGTCAGCTCTGGGGCCAACGTCCTGACTTTC | CTISVSSGANVLTF | - | TRBJ2-6 | TRBV10-3 | -
TGTGCCAGCAGCCTGACAGGGCGCGGCTATGGCTACACCTTC | CASSLTGRGYGYTF | TRBD1 | TRBJ1-2 | TRBV9 | -
TGTGCCAGCAGCTTAGCCCCCGGACAGGGGACGAACACTGAAGCTTTCTTT | CASSLAPGQGTNTEAFF | TRBD1 | TRBJ1-1 | TRBV7-2 | -
TGTGCCAGTAGCGGCAGGGGGCACCCTGAAGCTTTCTTT | CASSGRGHPEAFF | TRBD1 | TRBJ1-1 | TRBV19 | few
TGTGCCAGCAGCCAAGCGGGGGTGTCCTACGAGCAGTACTTC | CASSQAGVSYEQYF | - | TRBJ2-7 | TRBV3-1 | once
TGCAGTGCTAGAAAGGTGGGGGGGTACCAAGAGACCCAGTACTTC | CSARKVGGYQETQYF | TRBD2 | TRBJ2-5 | TRBV20-1 | -
TGTGCCAGCAGCAAGCGACTCAATCTTTACCAAGAGACCCAGTACTTC | CASSKRLNLYQETQYF | - | TRBJ2-5 | TRBV7-9 | -
TGTGCCAGCGGCTCTGGGACGGACGGCTACAATGAGCAGTTCTTC | CASGSGTDGYNEQFF | - | TRBJ2-1 | TRBV5-4 | -
TGTGCCGCTAGCGGGTCCTACAATGAGCAGTTCTTC | CAASGSYNEQFF | TRBD2 | TRBJ2-1 | TRBV28 | -
TGCAGTGCTAGGGACCCCGGGACAGGGGTCTCTGGAAACACCATATATTTT | CSARDPGTGVSGNTIYF | TRBD1 | TRBJ1-3 | TRBV20-1 | few
TGTGCCAGCAGCGTAACGGACAGGGTCTACGAGCAGTACTTC | CASSVTDRVYEQYF | TRBD1 | TRBJ2-7 | TRBV9 | -
TGTGCCTGGAGTGTAGAAGGTTCCTACGAGCAGTACTTC | CAWSVEGSYEQYF | - | TRBJ2-7 | TRBV30 | few
TGCAGTGTTGTAAGCGGGGGGGCTAGAGAGACCCAGTACTTC | CSVVSGGARETQYF | TRBD2 | TRBJ2-5 | TRBV20-1 | -
TGTGCCAGCAGTAGGACTAGCGGGGTTCTCTCCTACGAGCAGTACTTC | CASSRTSGVLSYEQYF | TRBD2 | TRBJ2-7 | TRBV12-3/TRBV12-4 | many
TGTGCCACCAGCAGAGATGTTTGGACTATCACAGATACGCAGTATTTT | CATSRDVWTITDTQYF | - | TRBJ2-3 | TRBV15 | few
TGTGCCAGCAGGGGGACAGTGAACGAGCAGTACTTC | CASRGTVNEQYF | TRBD1 | TRBJ2-7 | TRBV12-3/TRBV12-4 | few
TGTGCCTGGAGTGCGACGACTAGTGGCACAGATACGCAGTATTTT | CAWSATTSGTDTQYF | - | TRBJ2-3 | TRBV30 | many
TGTGCCTGGAGTTACGGACAGGGCTACGAGCAGTACTTC | CAWSYGQGYEQYF | TRBD1 | TRBJ2-7 | TRBV30 | few
TGTGCCAGCAGCGTAGGGGGGCTTCCAGATACGCAGTATTTT | CASSVGGLPDTQYF | - | TRBJ2-3 | TRBV9 | -
TGCAGCGTCGCCAAAGGGGACCCTTACGAGCAGTACTTC | CSVAKGDPYEQYF | - | TRBJ2-7 | TRBV29-1 | few
TGCAGCGTGGCGGGACTAGCGGGGATAGCCAAAAACATTCAGTACTTC | CSVAGLAGIAKNIQYF | TRBD2 | TRBJ2-4 | TRBV29-1 | few
TGTGCCACCAGGGGTACAAACACTGAAGCTTTCTTT | CATRGTNTEAFF | - | TRBJ1-1 | TRBV24-1 | many
TGTGCCAGCAGCTTCAGGGCAGGTCCCTCTGGGGCCAACGTCCTGACTTTC | CASSFRAGPSGANVLTF | - | TRBJ2-6 | TRBV5-4 | -
TGCGCCAGCAGCCAAGAACCAACAGTTTTTGGTGAGCAGTTCTTC | CASSQEPTVFGEQFF | - | TRBJ2-1 | TRBV4-3 | -
TGTGCCAGCAGCGCCGGGGGCGGCAGCCATCAGCCCCAGCATTTT | CASSAGGGSHQPQHF | - | TRBJ1-5 | TRBV9 | -
TGTGCCAGCAGCTTGGAAGCCTCTAATGAAAAACTGTTTTTT | CASSLEASNEKLFF | - | TRBJ1-4 | TRBV7-6 | few
TGCAGCGCCAGACAAGGGAACTCTGAAGCTTTCTTT | CSARQGNSEAFF | - | TRBJ1-1 | TRBV29-1 | -
TGTGCCAGCAGTGAAGGGGAGAGCTCCTATAATTCACCCCTCCACTTT | CASSEGESSYNSPLHF | - | TRBJ1-6 | TRBV6-1 | many
TGTGCCAGCATGGTGGTCGGAAGTGAAGCTTTCTTT | CASMVVGSEAFF | - | TRBJ1-1 | TRBV27 | few
TGCGCCAGCAGCCAAGATCGGTCGGGGACCATATATTTT | CASSQDRSGTIYF | - | TRBJ1-3 | TRBV4-1 | -
TGCGCCAGCAGCCAAGAAGGCGTCGGCAGGGTCTACGAGCAGTACTTC | CASSQEGVGRVYEQYF | - | TRBJ2-7 | TRBV4-1 | few
TGTGCCAGCAGCTTGAGGGCGGGGGGGTCCAATGAGCAGTTCTTC | CASSLRAGGSNEQFF | TRBD2 | TRBJ2-1 | TRBV5-4 | many
TGCGCCAGCAGAGCTGGGGCGGGGGGCCGCGATTTCTTC | CASRAGAGGRDFF | TRBD2 | TRBJ2-1 | TRBV4-3 | -
TGCAGTGCTAGTCGCAGCCAATCGACCCAGCCCCAGCATTTT | CSASRSQSTQPQHF | - | TRBJ1-5 | TRBV20-1 | few
TGTGCCAGCAGCTTAGGAGCGGGAGAACACACCGGGGAGCTGTTTTTT | CASSLGAGEHTGELFF | TRBD2 | TRBJ2-2 | TRBV7-2 | few
TGTGCCAGCAGCTTGGAGTTCTTCTCCCGGGACCAGTACTTC | CASSLEFFSRDQYF | - | TRBJ2-5 | TRBV5-4 | few
TGTGCCAGCAGTTTCCCGGGGAGCAACACTGAAGCTTTCTTT | CASSFPGSNTEAFF | - | TRBJ1-1 | TRBV12-3/TRBV12-4 | many
TGTGCCAGCAGCGTAAATAGCCGGATACACACAGATACGCAGTATTTT | CASSVNSRIHTDTQYF | - | TRBJ2-3 | TRBV9 | -
TGTGCCAGCAGCGTAGGTTCGGCATTGGCCGGGGAGCTGTTTTTT | CASSVGSALAGELFF | - | TRBJ2-2 | TRBV9 | -
TGTGCCAGCAGACCCTTAGCGAGAAATTCCTACGAGCAGTACTTC | CASRPLARNSYEQYF | - | TRBJ2-7 | TRBV5-6 | -
TGTGCCACCCTCCGGGGGGGCCGGGAGTATTTT | CATLRGGREYF | TRBD2 | TRBJ2-3 | TRBV6-2/TRBV6-3 | many
TGTGCCAGCAGCCAGGGACAGGTAAAAGCCTACGAGCAGTACTTC | CASSQGQVKAYEQYF | TRBD1 | TRBJ2-7 | TRBV5-4 | -